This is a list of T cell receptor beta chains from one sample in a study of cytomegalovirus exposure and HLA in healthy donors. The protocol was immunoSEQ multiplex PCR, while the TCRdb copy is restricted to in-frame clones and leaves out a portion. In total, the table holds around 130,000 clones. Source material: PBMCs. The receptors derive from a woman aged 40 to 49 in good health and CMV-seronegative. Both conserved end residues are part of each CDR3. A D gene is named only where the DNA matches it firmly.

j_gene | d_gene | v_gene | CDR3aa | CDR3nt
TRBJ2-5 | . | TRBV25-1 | CASSKEGAQETQYF | TGTGCCAGCAGTAAGGAAGGGGCGCAAGAGACCCAGTACTTC
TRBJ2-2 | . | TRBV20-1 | CSALRGRELFF | TGCAGTGCCTTGCGGGGGCGGGAGCTGTTTTTT
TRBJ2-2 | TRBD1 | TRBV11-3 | CASSFGQGATNTGELFF | TGTGCCAGCAGCTTTGGACAGGGGGCGACGAACACCGGGGAGCTGTTTTTT
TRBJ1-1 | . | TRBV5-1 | CASEKGRGGGTEAFF | TGCGCCAGCGAAAAGGGCCGGGGCGGGGGCACTGAAGCTTTCTTT
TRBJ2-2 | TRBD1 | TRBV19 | CASSHTVPGQGVSGELFF | TGTGCCAGTAGCCATACCGTCCCGGGACAGGGGGTTTCCGGGGAGCTGTTTTTT
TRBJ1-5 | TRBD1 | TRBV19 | CASGDRARIDQPQHF | TGTGCCAGTGGGGACAGGGCGAGGATTGATCAGCCCCAGCATTTT
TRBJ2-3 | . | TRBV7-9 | CASRFGSISTDTQYF | TGTGCCAGCAGGTTCGGTAGTATCAGCACAGATACGCAGTATTTT
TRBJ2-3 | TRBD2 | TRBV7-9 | CASKTSGGTDTQYF | TGTGCCAGCAAAACTAGCGGGGGTACAGATACGCAGTATTTT
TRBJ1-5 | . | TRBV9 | CASSVDGGARQPQHF | TGTGCCAGCAGCGTAGATGGGGGGGCCCGACAGCCCCAGCATTTT
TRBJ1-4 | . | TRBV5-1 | CASSHQGINEKLFF | TGCGCCAGCAGCCATCAGGGGATTAATGAAAAACTGTTTTTT
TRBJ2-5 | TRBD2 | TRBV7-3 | CASSSSGRGETQYF | TGTGCCAGCAGCTCTTCGGGGAGGGGAGAGACCCAGTACTTC
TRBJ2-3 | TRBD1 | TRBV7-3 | CASSPGTVTGDTQYF | TGTGCCAGCAGCCCCGGGACAGTGACGGGTGATACGCAGTATTTT
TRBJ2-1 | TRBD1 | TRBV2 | CASSGTADNEQFF | TGTGCCAGCAGCGGGACAGCGGACAATGAGCAGTTCTTC
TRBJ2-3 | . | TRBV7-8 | CASSLELATFRDTQYF | TGTGCCAGCAGCTTAGAACTAGCCACCTTCAGAGATACGCAGTATTTT
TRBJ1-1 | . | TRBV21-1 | CASSPGQGFGDTEAFF | TGTGCCAGCAGCCCGGGACAGGGGTTCGGGGACACTGAAGCTTTCTTT
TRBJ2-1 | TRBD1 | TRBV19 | CASSRQGAYNEQFF | TGTGCCAGTAGTCGACAGGGGGCCTACAATGAGCAGTTCTTC
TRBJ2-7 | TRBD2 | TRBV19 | CASSPRGLAVYEQYF | TGTGCCAGTAGCCCAAGGGGACTAGCGGTTTACGAGCAGTACTTC
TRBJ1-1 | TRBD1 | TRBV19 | CASSIARTGQGEVIDTEAFF | TGTGCCAGTAGTATAGCCCGCACAGGACAGGGGGAAGTTATCGACACTGAAGCTTTCTTT
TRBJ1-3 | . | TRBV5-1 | CASSLGREENTIYF | TGCGCCAGCAGCTTGGGTCGAGAGGAAAACACCATATATTTT
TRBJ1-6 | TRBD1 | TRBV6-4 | CASRAFGQGGGSPLHF | TGTGCCAGCAGAGCCTTCGGACAGGGCGGGGGTTCACCCCTCCACTTT
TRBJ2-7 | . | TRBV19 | CASSPTWGAVEKKQYF | TGTGCCAGTAGTCCGACGTGGGGAGCGGTCGAGAAAAAGCAGTACTTC
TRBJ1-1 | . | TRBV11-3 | CASSLRGGMNTEAFF | TGTGCCAGCAGCCTACGGGGGGGGATGAACACTGAAGCTTTCTTT
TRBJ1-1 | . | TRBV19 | CASALTVSTEAFF | TGTGCCAGTGCTCTGACAGTAAGCACTGAAGCTTTCTTT
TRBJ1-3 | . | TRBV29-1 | CSVGSRDSGNTIYF | TGCAGCGTTGGATCGCGTGATTCTGGAAACACCATATATTTT
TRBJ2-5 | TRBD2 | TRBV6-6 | CASSPTSGDQETQYF | TGTGCCAGCAGCCCGACTAGCGGAGATCAAGAGACCCAGTACTTC
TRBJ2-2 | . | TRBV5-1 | CASSLVTRGTGELFF | TGCGCCAGCAGCTTGGTGACCAGGGGCACCGGGGAGCTGTTTTTT
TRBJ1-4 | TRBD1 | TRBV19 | CASINMDRGNEKLFF | TGTGCCAGCATAAACATGGACAGGGGTAATGAAAAACTGTTTTTT
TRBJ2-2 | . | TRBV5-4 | CASSFGARANTGELFF | TGTGCCAGCAGCTTTGGCGCCAGGGCGAACACCGGGGAGCTGTTTTTT
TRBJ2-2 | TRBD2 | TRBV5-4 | CASSGLAGGPDTGELFF | TGTGCCAGCAGCGGGCTAGCGGGGGGACCCGACACCGGGGAGCTGTTTTTT
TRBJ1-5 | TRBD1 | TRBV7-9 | CASSLDGTVSNQPQHF | TGTGCCAGCAGCTTAGACGGGACAGTAAGCAATCAGCCCCAGCATTTT
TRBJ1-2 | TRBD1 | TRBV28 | CASSLARQGLIYGYTF | TGTGCCAGCAGTTTAGCCCGACAGGGGTTAATCTATGGCTACACCTTC
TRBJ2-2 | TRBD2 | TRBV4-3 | CASSQDQAGGNTGELFF | TGCGCCAGCAGCCAAGATCAGGCGGGGGGGAACACCGGGGAGCTGTTTTTT
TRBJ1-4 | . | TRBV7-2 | CASSFDGGVNEKLFF | TGTGCCAGCAGCTTTGACGGGGGGGTAAATGAAAAACTGTTTTTT
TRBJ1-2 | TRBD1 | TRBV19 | CASSRTGGYGYTF | TGTGCCAGTAGTCGGACAGGGGGCTATGGCTACACCTTC
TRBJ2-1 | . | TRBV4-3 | CASSQREYRESEQFF | TGCGCCAGCAGCCAACGGGAGTATCGGGAGAGTGAGCAGTTCTTC
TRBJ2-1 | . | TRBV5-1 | CASSPSTGTIYNEQFF | TGCGCCAGCAGCCCAAGTACAGGGACGATATACAATGAGCAGTTCTTC
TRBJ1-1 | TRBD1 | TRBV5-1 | CASSPRDRGRNTEAFF | TGCGCCAGCAGCCCCCGGGACAGGGGGCGGAACACTGAAGCTTTCTTT
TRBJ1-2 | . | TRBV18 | CASSPPAVSYGYTF | TGTGCCAGCTCACCACCGGCGGTTAGCTATGGCTACACCTTC
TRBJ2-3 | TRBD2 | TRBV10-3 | CAISSGGAADTQYF | TGTGCCATCAGCAGCGGGGGGGCGGCAGATACGCAGTATTTT
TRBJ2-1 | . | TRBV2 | CARGQSSYNEQFF | TGTGCCAGAGGACAGAGCTCCTACAATGAGCAGTTCTTC